This T cell receptor beta chain was observed in a study of blood T cell repertoires in COVID-19. Looking at the study overall: Spain, Italy and the United States supplied samples that represented acute and convalescent COVID-19.

Germline CDR1 is LNHDA and CDR2 is SQIVND (reference sequence). The V gene end was trimmed by 6 bases and the J gene end by 7 bases; junction bases not matched to a gene: 4. The CDR3 covers 12 residues. Measured with immunoSEQ multiplex PCR; TCRdb has only the in-frame clones, and not every one. The data hold about 91,000 clones, with 70% to 90% observed a single time. The sequenced material came from peripheral blood. This TCR derives from a woman in her 70s with acute or convalescent COVID-19. The rearrangement uses TRBV19 and TRBJ1-2; 8 nucleotides match TRBD1. CDR3: CASSTGGAGYTF. CDR3 DNA: TGTGCCAGTAGCACAGGGGGTGCTGGCTACACCTTC.